Below are 10 T cell receptor beta chains sequenced from a single sample in a study of blood T cell repertoires in COVID-19. Data came from immunoSEQ multiplex PCR; TCRdb stores just in-frame clones and leaves some out. In the table there are around 200,000 clones, roughly 87% of which are singletons. Sequencing input: peripheral blood. The receptors come from a man in his forties with active or convalescent COVID-19.

The chain carries TRBV7-5 and TRBJ2-7; TRBD2 is the table's D call, not checked against the DNA. TRBV7-5 is designated a pseudogene. The CDR3 sequence is 15 residues long. CDR3 region: CVRRPPGLEDYEQYF. DNA of the CDR3: TGTGTCAGAAGACCACCGGGACTAGAAGACTACGAGCAGTACTTC.

The rearrangement joins TRBV30 to TRBJ1-2, with D possibly being TRBD1 (5 bases). Germline V gene lookup returns CDR1 GTSNPN and CDR2 SVGIG (reference sequence). The CDR3 has 15 amino acids. V lost 5 bases and J lost 1, with 17 bases in between. CDR3 residues: CAWHHGGEVNYGYTF. CDR3 nucleotides: TGTGCCTGGCACCACGGGGGGGAGGTTAACTATGGCTACACCTTC.

The rearrangement links TRBV4-2 to TRBJ1-2; possible D gene TRBD1, 5 bases. Germline CDR1 LGHNA, CDR2 YNFKEQ. The CDR3 has 15 residues. The germline V and J ends were trimmed by 3 bases and 4 bases, with 15 bases remaining between them. The CDR3 DNA follows: TGTGCCAGCAGCCACGGACACCCAGCGAGCTATGGCTACACCTTC. It translates to CASSHGHPASYGYTF.

The chain joins TRBV27 to TRBJ1-2, with a tentative D call TRBD1 (6 bases). The CDR3 length is 16 residues. The V gene's germline CDR1 is MNHEY and CDR2 SMNVEV (reference sequence). The V gene lost 5 bases and the J gene lost 4 bases, with 20 bases spanning the gap. The CDR3 here is CASSTLYATGPYGYTF. The CDR3 DNA reads as TGTGCCAGCAGTACCCTGTACGCGACAGGCCCCTATGGCTACACCTTC.

The chain couples TRBV27 to TRBJ2-7; 8 bases line up with TRBD2. With V trimmed by 3 bases and J by 4 bases, 5 bases remained unmatched. The CDR3 covers 14 residues. Germline V gene data show CDR1 as MNHEY and CDR2 as SMNVEV (reference sequence). In nucleotides, the CDR3 is TGTGCCAGCAGTTTTCGGCGGGAGGCGTACGAGCAGTACTTC. Protein sequence: CASSFRREAYEQYF.

This clone was recorded a few times. The V and J genes are TRBV3-1 (or the pseudogene TRBV3-2) and TRBJ1-4; D is perhaps TRBD1 (5 bases). The germline V gene encodes CDR1 LGHDT and CDR2 YNNKEL (reference sequence). Deletions cut 0 bases from V and 10 bases from J, with 12 bases between. The CDR3 sequence is 14 residues long. CDR3 region: CASSQDWGGRKLFF. The CDR3 DNA reads as TGTGCCAGCAGCCAAGATTGGGGGGGGAGAAAACTGTTTTTT.

This chain joins TRBV30 and TRBJ1-3; 7 bases are a match to TRBD1. The CDR3 has 18 amino acids. Trimming at V came to 0 bases and at J to 0 bases, leaving 11 bases not matched to a gene. The V gene's germline CDR1 is GTSNPN and CDR2 SVGIG (reference sequence). In DNA, the CDR3 is TGTGCCTGGAGTGTACGTGGACAGGCCTTCGCCTCTGGAAACACCATATATTTT. It translates to CAWSVRGQAFASGNTIYF.

The rearrangement links TRBV21-1 to TRBJ2-7; the table's D call TRBD2 went unverified against the DNA. TRBV21-1 constitutes a pseudogene. This CDR3 has 17 residues. Here the CDR3 DNA reads TGTGCCAGCAGCAAAGCGGTTCTGAGGGAGGGCCATGGGGAGCAGTACTTC. Translation gives CASSKAVLREGHGEQYF.

V gene TRBV5-4 combines with J gene TRBJ1-3; 7 nucleotides align to TRBD1. V shed 5 bases, J shed 1 base, and the junction held 3 bases outside the gene matches. CDR1 SGHNT and CDR2 YYREEE come from the germline V gene (reference sequence). The CDR3 consists of 14 residues. CDR3 sequence reads: CASSSGGSGNTIYF. The CDR3 DNA reads as TGTGCCAGCAGTTCAGGGGGATCTGGAAACACCATATATTTT. The complete variable domain, with remaining parts taken from reference TRBV5-4 and TRBJ1-3, reads ETGVTQSPTHLIKTRGQQVTLRCSSQSGHNTVSWYQQALGQGPQFIFQYYREEENGRGNFPPRFSGLQFPNYSSELNVNALELDDSALYLCASSSGGSGNTIYFGEGSWLTVV.

The chain carries TRBV27 and TRBJ1-1, with a tentative D call TRBD1 (5 bases). This CDR3 has 13 amino acids. CDR1 and CDR2 (germline): MNHEY, SMNVEV (reference sequence). Trimming removed 4 bases at V and 3 bases at J, with 9 bases between. In nucleotides, the CDR3 is TGTGCCAGCAGTTGGGGGGTGGACACTGAAGCTTTCTTT. This translates into CASSWGVDTEAFF.